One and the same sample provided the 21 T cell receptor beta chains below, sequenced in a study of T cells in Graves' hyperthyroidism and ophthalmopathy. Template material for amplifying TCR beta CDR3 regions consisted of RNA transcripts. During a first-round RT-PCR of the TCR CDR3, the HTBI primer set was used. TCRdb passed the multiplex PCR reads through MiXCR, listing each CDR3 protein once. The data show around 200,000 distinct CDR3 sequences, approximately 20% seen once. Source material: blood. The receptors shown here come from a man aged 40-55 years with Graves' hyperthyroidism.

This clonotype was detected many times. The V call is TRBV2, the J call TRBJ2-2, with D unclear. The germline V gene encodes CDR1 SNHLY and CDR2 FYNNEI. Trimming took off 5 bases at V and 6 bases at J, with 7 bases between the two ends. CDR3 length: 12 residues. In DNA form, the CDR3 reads TGTGCCAGCAGTTTTGAGTCCGGGGAGCTGTTTTTT. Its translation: CASSFESGELFF. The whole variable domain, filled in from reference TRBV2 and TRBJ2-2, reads EPEVTQTPSHQVTQMGQEVILRCVPISNHLYFYWYRQILGQKVEFLVSFYNNEISEKSEIFDDQFSVERPDGSNFTLKIRSTKLEDSAMYFCASSFESGELFFGEGSRLTVL.

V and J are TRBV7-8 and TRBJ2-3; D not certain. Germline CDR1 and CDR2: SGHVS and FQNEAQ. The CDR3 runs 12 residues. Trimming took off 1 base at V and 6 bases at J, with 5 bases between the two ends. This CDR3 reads CASSLVSDTQYF. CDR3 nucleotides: TGTGCCAGCAGCTTAGTATCGGATACGCAGTATTTT.

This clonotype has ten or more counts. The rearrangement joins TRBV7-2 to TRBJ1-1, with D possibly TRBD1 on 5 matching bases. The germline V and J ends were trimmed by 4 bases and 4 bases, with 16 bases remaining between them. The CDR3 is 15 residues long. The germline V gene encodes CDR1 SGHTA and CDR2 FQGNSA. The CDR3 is CASSSSPGSGTEAFF. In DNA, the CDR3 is TGTGCCAGCAGCTCATCCCCAGGGTCTGGCACTGAAGCTTTCTTT.

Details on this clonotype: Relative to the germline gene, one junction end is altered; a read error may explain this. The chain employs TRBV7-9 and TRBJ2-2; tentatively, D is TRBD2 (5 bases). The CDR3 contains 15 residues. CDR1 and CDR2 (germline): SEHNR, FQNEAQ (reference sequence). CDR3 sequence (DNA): TGTGCCAGCAATGGAGGCAGGTTGAACACCGGGGAGCCGTTTTTT. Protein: CASNGGRLNTGEPFF.

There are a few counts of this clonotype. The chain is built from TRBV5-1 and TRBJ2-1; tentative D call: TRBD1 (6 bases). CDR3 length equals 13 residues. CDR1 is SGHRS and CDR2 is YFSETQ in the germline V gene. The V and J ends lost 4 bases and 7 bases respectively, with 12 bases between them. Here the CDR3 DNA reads TGCGCCAGCAGCGATCCGAGGGGGAATGAGCAGTTCTTC. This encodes CASSDPRGNEQFF.

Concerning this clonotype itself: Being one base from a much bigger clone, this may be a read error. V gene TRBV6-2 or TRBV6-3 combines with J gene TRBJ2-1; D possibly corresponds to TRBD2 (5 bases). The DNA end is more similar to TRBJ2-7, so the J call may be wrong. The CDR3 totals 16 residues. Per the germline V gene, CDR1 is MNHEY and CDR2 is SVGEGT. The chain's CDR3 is CASSYSRGNSYNEQYF. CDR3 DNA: TGTGCCAGCAGTTACTCGAGAGGGAACTCCTACAATGAGCAGTACTTC.

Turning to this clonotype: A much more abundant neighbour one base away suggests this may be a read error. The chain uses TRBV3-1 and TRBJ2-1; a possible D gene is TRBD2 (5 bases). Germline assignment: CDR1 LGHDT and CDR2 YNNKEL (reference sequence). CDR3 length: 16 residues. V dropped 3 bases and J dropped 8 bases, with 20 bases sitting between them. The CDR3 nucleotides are TGTGCCAGCAGCCAGTCGAGGGCCTTTAGGCCTCATGAGCAGTTCTTC. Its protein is CASSQSRAFRPHEQFF.

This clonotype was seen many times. The CDR3 reads CSAIRGWNSGNTIYF. The CDR3 region has the DNA TGCAGTGCTATCAGGGGATGGAACTCTGGAAACACCATATATTTT. The chain joins TRBV20-1 to TRBJ1-3; maybe TRBD1 (6 bases). Between the trimmed V and J ends, which lost 4 bases and 0 bases, there was a span of 13 bases. The V gene's germline CDR1 is DFQATT and CDR2 SNEGSKA (reference sequence). CDR3 length equals 15 residues.

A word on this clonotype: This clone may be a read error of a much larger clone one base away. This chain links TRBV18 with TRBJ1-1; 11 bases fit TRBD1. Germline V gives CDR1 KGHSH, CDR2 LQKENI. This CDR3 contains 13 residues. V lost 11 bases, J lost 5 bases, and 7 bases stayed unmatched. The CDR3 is CASGQGARTEAFF. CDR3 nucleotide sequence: TGTGCCTCCGGACAGGGGGCACGAACTGAAGCTTTCTTT.

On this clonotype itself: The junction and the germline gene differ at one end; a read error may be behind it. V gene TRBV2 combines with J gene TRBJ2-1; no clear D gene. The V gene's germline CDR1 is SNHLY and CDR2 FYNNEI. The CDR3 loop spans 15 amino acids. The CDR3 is CASSQGNFPNNQQFF. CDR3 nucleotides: TGTGCCAGCAGTCAAGGAAATTTCCCTAACAATCAGCAGTTCTTC.

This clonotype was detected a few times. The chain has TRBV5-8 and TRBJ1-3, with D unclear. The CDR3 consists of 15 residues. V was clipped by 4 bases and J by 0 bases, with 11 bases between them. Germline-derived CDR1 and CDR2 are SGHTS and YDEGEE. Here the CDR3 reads CASSPRLTSGNTIYF. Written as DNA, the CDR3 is TGTGCCAGCAGCCCGCGACTGACCTCTGGAAACACCATATATTTT.

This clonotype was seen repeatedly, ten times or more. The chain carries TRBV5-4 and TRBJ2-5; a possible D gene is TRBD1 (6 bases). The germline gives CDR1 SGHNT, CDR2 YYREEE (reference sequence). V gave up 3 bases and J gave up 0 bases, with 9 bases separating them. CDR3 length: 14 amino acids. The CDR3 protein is CASSSGAYQETQYF. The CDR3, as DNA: TGTGCCAGCAGCTCAGGGGCTTACCAAGAGACCCAGTACTTC.

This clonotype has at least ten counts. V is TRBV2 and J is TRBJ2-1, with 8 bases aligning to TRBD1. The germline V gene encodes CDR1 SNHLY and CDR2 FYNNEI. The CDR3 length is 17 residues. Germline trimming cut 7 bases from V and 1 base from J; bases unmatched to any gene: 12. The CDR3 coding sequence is TGTGCCAGCAACCGACAGGGGAGCCATCATTCCTACAATGAGCAGTTCTTC. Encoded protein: CASNRQGSHHSYNEQFF.

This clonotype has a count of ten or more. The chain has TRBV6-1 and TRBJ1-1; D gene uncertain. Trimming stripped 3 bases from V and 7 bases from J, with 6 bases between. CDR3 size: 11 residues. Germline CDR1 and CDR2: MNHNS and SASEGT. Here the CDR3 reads CASSDRFEAFF. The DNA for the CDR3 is TGTGCCAGCAGTGACCGTTTTGAAGCTTTCTTT.

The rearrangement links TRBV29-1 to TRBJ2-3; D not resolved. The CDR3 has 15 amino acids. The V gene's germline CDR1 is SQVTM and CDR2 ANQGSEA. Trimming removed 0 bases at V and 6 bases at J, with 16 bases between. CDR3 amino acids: CSVEDTKTGPDTQYF. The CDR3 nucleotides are TGCAGCGTTGAAGATACAAAGACGGGCCCGGATACGCAGTATTTT.

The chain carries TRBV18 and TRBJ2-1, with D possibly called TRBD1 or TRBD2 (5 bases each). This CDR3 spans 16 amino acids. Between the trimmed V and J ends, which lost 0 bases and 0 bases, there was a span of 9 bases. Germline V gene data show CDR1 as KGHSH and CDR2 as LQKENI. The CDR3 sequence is CASSPPGAISYNEQFF. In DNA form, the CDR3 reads TGTGCCAGCTCACCACCCGGGGCCATCTCCTACAATGAGCAGTTCTTC.

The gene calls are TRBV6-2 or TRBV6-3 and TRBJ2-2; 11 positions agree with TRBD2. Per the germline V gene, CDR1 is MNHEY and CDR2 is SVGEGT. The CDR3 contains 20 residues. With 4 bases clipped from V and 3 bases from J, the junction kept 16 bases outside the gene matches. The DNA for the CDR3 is TGTGCCAGCAGTTTACCCCGGCGACTAGCGGGGTTTGGCGACACCGGGGAGCTGTTTTTT. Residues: CASSLPRRLAGFGDTGELFF.

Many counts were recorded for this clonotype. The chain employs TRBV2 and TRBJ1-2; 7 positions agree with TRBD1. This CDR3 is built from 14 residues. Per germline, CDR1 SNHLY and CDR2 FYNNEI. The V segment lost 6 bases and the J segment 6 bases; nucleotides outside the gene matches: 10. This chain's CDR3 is CASSSQGTLDGYTF. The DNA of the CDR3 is TGTGCCAGCAGCTCACAGGGGACTCTAGATGGCTACACCTTC.

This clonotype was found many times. CDR3 nucleotide sequence: TGTGCCATCAGCCCCCTCCCCTACGAGCAGTACTTC. Translated: CAISPLPYEQYF. The chain is built from TRBV10-3 and TRBJ2-7; D unresolved. The CDR3 length is 12 residues. Germline loops: CDR1 ENHRY, CDR2 SYGVKD. Trimming shortened V by 6 bases and J by 2 bases, and 8 bases separated the two germline ends.

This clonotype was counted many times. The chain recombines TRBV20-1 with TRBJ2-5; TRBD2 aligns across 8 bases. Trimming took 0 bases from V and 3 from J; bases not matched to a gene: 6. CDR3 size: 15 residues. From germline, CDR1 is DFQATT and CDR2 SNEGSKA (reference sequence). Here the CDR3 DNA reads TGCAGTGCTAGAGATTTCGGGGGGGCGAAAGAGACCCAGTACTTC. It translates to CSARDFGGAKETQYF.

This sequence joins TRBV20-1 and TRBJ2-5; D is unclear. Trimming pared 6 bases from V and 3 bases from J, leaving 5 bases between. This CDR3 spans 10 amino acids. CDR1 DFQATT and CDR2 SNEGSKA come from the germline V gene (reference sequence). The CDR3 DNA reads TGCAGTGCCCTCAAAGAGACCCAGTACTTC. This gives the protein CSALKETQYF.